Below, 30 T cell receptor beta chains from the same sample are listed, as sequenced in a study of CD8 T cells in ankylosing spondylitis. TCRdb used MiXCR to reprocess the 5' RACE reads, holding one entry per CDR3 protein. The sample contains about 240,000 distinct CDR3 sequences, more than 20% of which appear only once. The sample was blood, either unsorted or a sorted T cell fraction (not recorded which). All receptors derive from a male donor with ankylosing spondylitis or in good health (not recorded which).

In this sample, this clonotype turned up many times. CDR3 sequence reads: CASSQENLLTGELFF. The DNA of the CDR3 is TGCGCCAGCAGCCAAGAAAATCTTTTAACCGGGGAGCTGTTTTTT. The V gene is TRBV4-1, the J gene TRBJ2-2; no definite D call. The germline CDR1 and CDR2 sequences are MGHRA and YSYEKL. Trimming removed 0 bases at V and 5 bases at J, with 10 bases between. The CDR3 is 15 residues long.

There are many counts of this clonotype. The chain carries TRBV20-1 and TRBJ2-7, with TRBD2 identical over 10 bases. This CDR3 has 13 residues. The V gene end was trimmed by 3 bases and the J gene end by 4 bases; junction bases not matched to a gene: 3. Germline CDR1 reads DFQATT; CDR2 reads SNEGSKA (reference sequence). The CDR3 sequence: CSASKAGGYEQYF. DNA for the CDR3: TGCAGTGCTAGCAAAGCGGGGGGGTACGAGCAGTACTTC.

In the case of this clonotype: One end of the junction fails to match germline, which may point to a read error. The V call is TRBV28, the J call TRBJ2-7, with D perhaps TRBD1 (6 bases). This CDR3 region has 12 residues. Per the germline V gene, CDR1 is MDHEN and CDR2 is SYDVKM. The CDR3 region has the DNA TGTGCCAGCACCGCCAACAGGGTGGGAAAGGACTTC. Translation: CASTANRVGKDF.

This clonotype was seen ten or more times. This chain uses TRBV20-1 with TRBJ2-3; 7 nucleotides align to TRBD1. The junction had 6 bases not matched to a gene; V was cut back by 6 bases and J by 3 bases. The CDR3 runs 13 residues. Germline-derived CDR1 and CDR2 are DFQATT and SNEGSKA (reference sequence). DNA of the CDR3: TGCAGTGCCTCGGACAGGTTGACAGATACGCAGTATTTT. As protein: CSASDRLTDTQYF.

The chain recombines TRBV12-3 or TRBV12-4 with TRBJ2-7; 9 positions match TRBD1. The CDR3 spans 15 residues. The V gene end was trimmed by 6 bases and the J gene end by 1 base; junction bases not matched to a gene: 7. CDR3 protein: CASSPTGGKSYEQYF. CDR3 in DNA: TGTGCCAGCAGCCCGACAGGGGGAAAGTCCTACGAGCAGTACTTC.

The chain has TRBV6-1 and TRBJ2-7; a weak D match, TRBD1 (6 bases). The CDR3 runs 13 residues. The germline V and J ends were trimmed by 5 bases and 3 bases, with 11 bases remaining between them. Germline V gene data show CDR1 as MNHNS and CDR2 as SASEGT. The CDR3 reads CASSKQQGYEQYF. The DNA for the CDR3 is TGTGCCAGCAGTAAACAACAGGGCTACGAGCAGTACTTC.

The chain recombines TRBV12-3 or TRBV12-4 with TRBJ2-2; no clear D gene. CDR3 length equals 14 residues. V was pared by 8 bases and J by 2 bases, with 12 bases between. CDR3 coding DNA: TGTGCCAGCCGATTGCAATCTAACACCGGGGAGCTGTTTTTT. Residues: CASRLQSNTGELFF.

In this sample, this clonotype turned up a few times. This chain joins TRBV29-1 and TRBJ1-1; D possibly corresponds to TRBD1 (5 bases). Per germline, CDR1 SQVTM and CDR2 ANQGSEA. The CDR3 is 12 amino acids. V gave up 0 bases and J gave up 4 bases, with 6 bases separating them. For the CDR3, the DNA is TGCAGCGTTGAAGATGGGGGCACTGAAGCTTTCTTT. It encodes CSVEDGGTEAFF.

In its sample, this clonotype was seen a few times. V and J are TRBV6-5 and TRBJ2-3; 9 bases align to TRBD1. The germline gives CDR1 MNHEY, CDR2 SVGAGI. CDR3 length: 17 residues. Trimming removed 2 bases from V and 0 bases from J; junction bases left unmatched: 6. CDR3 DNA sequence: TGTGCCAGCAGTTACCCGGACAGGGGCGACAGCACAGATACGCAGTATTTT. It yields the protein CASSYPDRGDSTDTQYF.

This clonotype has more than one count but fewer than ten. V and J are TRBV6-1 and TRBJ2-1; D perhaps matches TRBD1 (6 bases). V was pared by 6 bases and J by 2 bases, with 14 bases between. The CDR3 totals 15 residues. Germline V gives CDR1 MNHNS, CDR2 SASEGT. As DNA, the CDR3 is TGTGCCAGCAGACTAGGACAGTGGACCTACAATGAGCAGTTCTTC. It codes for CASRLGQWTYNEQFF.

The chain is built from TRBV10-2 and TRBJ2-1; TRBD1 matches 10 bases. Germline trimming cut 8 bases from V and 9 bases from J; bases unmatched to any gene: 7. Germline-derived CDR1 and CDR2 are WSHSY and SAAADI. The CDR3 has 13 amino acids. The CDR3 reads CASRGTGVPEQFF. The CDR3 region has the DNA TGCGCCAGCCGAGGGACAGGGGTCCCTGAGCAGTTCTTC.

This clonotype came up many times. The rearrangement uses TRBV18 and TRBJ2-7, with 8 bases aligning to TRBD2. Germline V gives CDR1 KGHSH, CDR2 LQKENI. The CDR3 runs to 15 residues. Germline trimming cut 3 bases from V and 0 bases from J; bases unmatched to any gene: 4. Written as DNA, the CDR3 is TGTGCCAGCTCACCGACCGCGGGGGGCTCCTACGAGCAGTACTTC. It is translated as CASSPTAGGSYEQYF.

The chain carries TRBV28 and TRBJ2-2; 10 bases agree with TRBD1. The germline CDR1 and CDR2 sequences are MDHEN and SYDVKM. Unmatched junction bases numbered 6, after V lost 4 bases and J lost 7 bases. The CDR3 totals 15 residues. The CDR3 DNA is TGTGCCAGCAGTTCCCCGTGGACAGGGGGCGGGGAGCTGTTTTTT. As protein: CASSSPWTGGGELFF.

This clonotype has a count of ten or more. CDR3 region: CATSGDYGYTF. In DNA, the CDR3 is TGTGCCACCAGTGGCGACTATGGCTACACCTTC. V is TRBV24-1 and J is TRBJ1-2, with D uncertain. The CDR3 consists of 11 residues. Looked up from germline, CDR1 is KGHDR and CDR2 is SFDVKD. The V end lost 5 bases, the J end lost 3 bases, and 3 bases lay between the germline ends.

This clonotype was observed a few times. The chain uses TRBV7-9 and TRBJ2-5; D is possibly TRBD1 (5 bases). There are 12 residues in the CDR3. Trimming removed 5 bases from V and 2 bases from J, with 6 bases in between. Germline CDR1 reads SEHNR; CDR2 reads FQNEAQ (reference sequence). The CDR3 here is CASSRQQETQYF. The DNA for the CDR3 is TGTGCCAGCAGCCGACAGCAAGAGACCCAGTACTTC.

This clonotype has ten or more counts. This chain connects TRBV14 to TRBJ1-3; D is uncertain. Trimming took off 6 bases at V and 0 bases at J, with 6 bases between the two ends. This CDR3 is built from 13 residues. From germline, CDR1 is SGHDN and CDR2 FVKESK. DNA for the CDR3: TGTGCCAGCAGGCTTAACTCTGGAAACACCATATATTTT. Translation gives CASRLNSGNTIYF.

This clonotype turned up a few times. This chain uses TRBV28 with TRBJ2-1, with 9 bases lining up with TRBD1. V trimming: 8 bases; J trimming: 10 bases; junction bases outside the gene matches: 12. The germline V gene has CDR1 MDHEN and CDR2 SYDVKM. The CDR3 covers 14 residues. CDR3 sequence reads: CASALGQGRGEQFF. The CDR3 coding sequence is TGTGCCAGCGCCCTTGGACAGGGGCGAGGAGAGCAGTTCTTC.

The chain uses TRBV28 and TRBJ2-7, with a weak D call TRBD1 (6 bases). CDR1 and CDR2 (germline): MDHEN, SYDVKM. The V end was cut by 6 bases, the J end by 4 bases, with 16 bases between. The CDR3 loop spans 14 amino acids. CDR3 residues: CASSTRQDLYEQYF. CDR3 DNA sequence: TGTGCCAGCAGCACTCGACAGGACCTTTACGAGCAGTACTTC.

This sequence joins TRBV12-3 or TRBV12-4 and TRBJ1-5; D ambiguous. V was shortened by 3 bases and J by 11 bases, with 17 bases between the two germline ends. This CDR3 contains 14 residues. As DNA, the CDR3 is TGTGCCAGCAGTTTTGGTAACTCCGCAGTGGCCCAGCATTTT. It specifies CASSFGNSAVAQHF.

This clonotype was recorded at least ten times. This rearrangement joins TRBV12-3 or TRBV12-4 to TRBJ2-7; D perhaps matches TRBD1 (6 bases). Trimming removed 7 bases at V and 2 bases at J, with 12 bases between. There are 13 residues in the CDR3. Here the CDR3 reads CASKGQLTYEQYF. In nucleotides, the CDR3 is TGTGCCAGCAAAGGACAGTTAACCTACGAGCAGTACTTC.

This clonotype showed up just a few times. The CDR3 protein is CSARLGTVQETQYF. CDR3 sequence (DNA): TGCAGTGCTAGACTCGGGACAGTACAAGAGACCCAGTACTTC. This chain connects TRBV20-1 to TRBJ2-5, with 7 bases fitting TRBD1. The germline gives CDR1 DFQATT, CDR2 SNEGSKA (reference sequence). V lost 2 bases to trimming and J lost 2 bases; unmatched junction nucleotides: 5. The length of the CDR3 is 14 residues.

The chain joins TRBV5-1 to TRBJ2-7; TRBD1 matches 9 bases. CDR1 and CDR2 from the germline V gene are SGHRS and YFSETQ. V was clipped by 3 bases and J by 6 bases; unmatched bases: 13. CDR3 length: 16 residues. The CDR3 DNA sequence: TGCGCCAGCAGCTGGACGCCGGGACAGGGATTGGGCGAGCAGTACTTC. Translation gives CASSWTPGQGLGEQYF.

The table lists this clonotype with many counts. The chain couples TRBV6-1 to TRBJ2-7; D unresolved. Per the germline V gene, CDR1 is MNHNS and CDR2 is SASEGT. The CDR3 covers 14 residues. V shed 6 bases and J shed 0 bases, with 12 bases lying between them. The CDR3 nucleotides read TGTGCCAGCAGCCCGGACGCTTTCTCCTACGAGCAGTACTTC. Encoded protein: CASSPDAFSYEQYF.

The chain combines TRBV3-1 with TRBJ2-1; D is perhaps TRBD1 or TRBD2 (5 bases each). CDR3 length: 16 residues. Trimming pared 7 bases from V and 1 base from J, leaving 17 bases between. CDR1 is LGHDT and CDR2 is YNNKEL in the germline V gene (reference sequence). The CDR3 DNA is TGTGCCAGCAATCCTAGGATGGGGGAATCCTACAATGAGCAGTTCTTC. As protein: CASNPRMGESYNEQFF.

This clonotype was observed at least ten times. The chain recombines TRBV20-1 with TRBJ2-3, with 11 bases lining up with TRBD1. The CDR3 runs to 13 residues. V gave up 5 bases and J gave up 6 bases; unmatched junction bases: 4. The germline CDR1 and CDR2 sequences are DFQATT and SNEGSKA (reference sequence). The CDR3 sequence is CSAPDRGLDTQYF. In nucleotides, the CDR3 is TGCAGTGCTCCGGACAGGGGGCTGGATACGCAGTATTTT.

This clonotype came up a few times. The chain uses TRBV6-1 and TRBJ2-3; weak D call: TRBD2 (7 bases). V lost 6 bases, J lost 4 bases, and 29 bases lay in between. CDR1 MNHNS and CDR2 SASEGT come from the germline V gene. The CDR3 extends over 19 amino acids. DNA of the CDR3: TGTGCCAGCAGAGCGCCAGCCCCTGGGGGGGGCCGGGGGGCAGATACGCAGTATTTT. Translation gives CASRAPAPGGGRGADTQYF.

V gene TRBV6-1 combines with J gene TRBJ2-1, with TRBD2 identical over 10 bases. Per germline, CDR1 MNHNS and CDR2 SASEGT. The CDR3 is made up of 16 amino acids. The trim removed 6 bases at V and 6 bases at J, leaving 11 bases unmatched. The CDR3 bases are TGTGCCAGCAGCCCCGGGGCTAGCGGGGGATTCAATGAGCAGTTCTTC. This codes for CASSPGASGGFNEQFF.

This clonotype was detected ten times or more. This chain uses TRBV5-1 with TRBJ2-7; no reliable D call. Germline V gives CDR1 SGHRS, CDR2 YFSETQ. V gave up 7 bases and J gave up 2 bases, with 13 bases separating them. The CDR3 runs 13 residues. The CDR3 reads CASGLSNTYEQYF. Written as DNA, the CDR3 is TGCGCCAGCGGCCTCTCAAATACCTACGAGCAGTACTTC. The full variable domain, completed using reference TRBV5-1 and TRBJ2-7, is KAGVTQTPRYLIKTRGQQVTLSCSPISGHRSVSWYQQTPGQGLQFLFEYFSETQRNKGNFPGRFSGRQFSNSRSEMNVSTLELGDSALYLCASGLSNTYEQYFGPGTRLTVT.

This sequence joins TRBV20-1 and TRBJ2-1; TRBD2 agrees at 9 bases. In germline, CDR1 is DFQATT, CDR2 SNEGSKA (reference sequence). The CDR3 contains 16 residues. The ends lost 0 bases at V and 1 base at J; junction bases unmatched: 4. CDR3 residues: CSARDFSGGSYNEQFF. The CDR3 nucleotides are TGCAGTGCTAGAGATTTTAGCGGGGGATCCTACAATGAGCAGTTCTTC.

This clonotype was detected only a few times. The CDR3 bases are TGCAGCAAACAACTGACAGAAACCTACGAGCAGTACTTC. It codes for CSKQLTETYEQYF. This chain joins TRBV20-1 and TRBJ2-7, with TRBD1 as a possible D gene (5 bases). The germline V gene encodes CDR1 DFQATT and CDR2 SNEGSKA (reference sequence). This CDR3 is built from 13 residues.